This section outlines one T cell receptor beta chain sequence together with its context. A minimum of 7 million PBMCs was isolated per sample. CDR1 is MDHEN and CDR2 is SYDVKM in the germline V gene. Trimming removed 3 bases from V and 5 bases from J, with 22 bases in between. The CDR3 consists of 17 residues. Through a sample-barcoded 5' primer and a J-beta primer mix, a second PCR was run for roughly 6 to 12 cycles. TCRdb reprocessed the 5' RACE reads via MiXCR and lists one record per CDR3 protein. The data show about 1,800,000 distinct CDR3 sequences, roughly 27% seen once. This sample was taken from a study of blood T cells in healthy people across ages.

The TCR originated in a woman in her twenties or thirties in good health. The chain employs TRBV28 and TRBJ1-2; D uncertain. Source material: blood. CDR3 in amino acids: CASSFAHSNPLGYGYTF. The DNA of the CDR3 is TGTGCCAGCAGTTTTGCACACTCGAATCCCCTTGGGTATGGCTACACCTTC.